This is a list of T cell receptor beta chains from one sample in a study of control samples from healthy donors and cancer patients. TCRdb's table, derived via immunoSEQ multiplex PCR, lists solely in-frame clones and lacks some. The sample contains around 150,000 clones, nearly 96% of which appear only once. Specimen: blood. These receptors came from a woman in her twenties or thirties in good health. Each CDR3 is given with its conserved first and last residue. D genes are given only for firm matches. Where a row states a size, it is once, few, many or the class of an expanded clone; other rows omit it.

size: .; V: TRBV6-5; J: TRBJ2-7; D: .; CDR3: CASSPGSPLNEQYF; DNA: TGTGCCAGCAGCCCGGGCAGCCCTTTAAACGAGCAGTACTTC
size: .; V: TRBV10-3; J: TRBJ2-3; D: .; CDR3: CAIRTRRFSTDTQYF; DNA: TGTGCCATCAGGACCCGCAGGTTTAGCACAGATACGCAGTATTTT
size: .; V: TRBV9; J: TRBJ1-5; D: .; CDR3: CASSVGAHQPQHF; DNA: TGTGCCAGCAGCGTAGGGGCCCATCAGCCCCAGCATTTT
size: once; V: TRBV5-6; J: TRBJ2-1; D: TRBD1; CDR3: CASSPGQGADEQFF; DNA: TGTGCCAGCAGCCCCGGACAGGGAGCAGATGAGCAGTTCTTC
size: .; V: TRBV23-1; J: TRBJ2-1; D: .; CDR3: CASSRTSYNEQFF; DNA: TGCGCCAGCAGCAGGACTTCTTACAATGAGCAGTTCTTC
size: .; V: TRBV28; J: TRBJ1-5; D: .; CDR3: CATRWKNLPQHF; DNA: TGTGCCACCCGGTGGAAGAACCTACCCCAGCATTTT
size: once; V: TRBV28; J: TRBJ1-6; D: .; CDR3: CASMSSYNSPLHF; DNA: TGTGCCAGCATGAGCTCCTATAATTCACCCCTCCACTTT
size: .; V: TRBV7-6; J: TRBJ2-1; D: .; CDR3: CASSLGAGYNEQFF; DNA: TGTGCCAGCAGCTTAGGGGCAGGGTACAATGAGCAGTTCTTC
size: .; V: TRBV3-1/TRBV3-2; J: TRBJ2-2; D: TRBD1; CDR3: CASTGTANTGELFF; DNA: TGTGCCAGCACTGGGACAGCGAACACCGGGGAGCTGTTTTTT
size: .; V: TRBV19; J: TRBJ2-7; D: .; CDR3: CASSTQGSSYEQYF; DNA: TGTGCCAGTAGTACGCAGGGAAGCTCCTACGAGCAGTACTTC
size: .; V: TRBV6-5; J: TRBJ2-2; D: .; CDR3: CASTRGVDTGELFF; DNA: TGTGCCAGCACGAGGGGCGTCGACACCGGGGAGCTGTTTTTT
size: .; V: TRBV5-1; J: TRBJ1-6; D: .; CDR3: CASSLVTDTHSPLHF; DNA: TGCGCCAGCAGCTTGGTTACGGACACTCATTCACCCCTCCACTTT
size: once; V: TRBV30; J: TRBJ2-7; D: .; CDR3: CATSRIAGEQYF; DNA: TGTGCCACCTCAAGGATCGCGGGCGAGCAGTACTTC
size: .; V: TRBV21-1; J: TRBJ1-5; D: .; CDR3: CASSTGTACNQPQHF; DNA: TGTGCCAGCAGCACGGGAACAGCTTGCAATCAGCCCCAGCATTTT
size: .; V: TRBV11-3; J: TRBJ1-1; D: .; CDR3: CASSFGAGTEAFF; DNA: TGTGCCAGCAGCTTTGGTGCCGGCACTGAAGCTTTCTTT
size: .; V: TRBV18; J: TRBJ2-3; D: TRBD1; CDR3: CASSPLPTGPYTDTQYF; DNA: TGTGCCAGCTCACCGCTGCCGACAGGGCCCTACACAGATACGCAGTATTTT
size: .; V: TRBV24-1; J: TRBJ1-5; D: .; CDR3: CATSPPGTYQPQHF; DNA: TGTGCCACCTCCCCACCTGGGACCTATCAGCCCCAGCATTTT
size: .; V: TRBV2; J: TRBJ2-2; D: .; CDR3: CASRRLLTGELFF; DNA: TGTGCCAGCAGGCGTCTTCTGACCGGGGAGCTGTTTTTT
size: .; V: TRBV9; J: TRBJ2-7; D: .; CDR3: CASSVGLTYEQYF; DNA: TGTGCCAGCAGCGTTGGTCTCACCTACGAGCAGTACTTC
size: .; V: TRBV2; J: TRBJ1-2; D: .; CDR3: CARRGVGSDGYTF; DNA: TGTGCCAGACGTGGAGTGGGTTCTGATGGCTACACCTTC
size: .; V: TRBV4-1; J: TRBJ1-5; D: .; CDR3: CASSSSPGPGNRPQHF; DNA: TGCGCCAGCAGCTCCTCGCCGGGACCGGGAAATCGGCCCCAGCATTTT
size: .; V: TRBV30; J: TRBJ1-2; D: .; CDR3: CAWSLDGTSYGYTF; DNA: TGTGCCTGGAGTCTGGACGGAACTTCCTATGGCTACACCTTC
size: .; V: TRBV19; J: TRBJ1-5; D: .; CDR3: CASSISDYSNQPQHF; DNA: TGTGCCAGTAGTATTTCGGACTATAGCAATCAGCCCCAGCATTTT
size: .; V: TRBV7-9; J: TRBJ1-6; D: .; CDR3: CASSPPPTRGSPLHF; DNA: TGTGCCAGCAGCCCCCCCCCTACCCGGGGATCACCCCTCCACTTT
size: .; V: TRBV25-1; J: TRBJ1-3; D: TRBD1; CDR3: CASSPSRTGIFAGNTIYF; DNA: TGTGCCAGCAGTCCGAGCCGGACAGGGATATTTGCTGGAAACACCATATATTTT
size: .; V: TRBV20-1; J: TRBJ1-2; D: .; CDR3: CSARDLHGYTF; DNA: TGCAGTGCTAGAGATCTGCATGGCTACACCTTC